The subject of this entry is one T cell receptor beta chain. Germline V lookup: CDR1 KGHSH, CDR2 LQKENI. With 3 bases removed from V and 2 bases from J, the gap between germline ends came to 16 bases. The CDR3 has 16 amino acids. Clones were read by immunoSEQ multiplex PCR, and TCRdb kept only the in-frame ones, dropping some. The table includes approximately 1.4 million clones, 95% to 99% detected once. This sample was included in a study of shared clonotypes between healthy human individuals. Sequenced sample: naive CD4+ T cells sorted from blood. Subset specified: CD45RA+ positively selected. The chain has TRBV18 and TRBJ1-2; a possible D gene is TRBD1 (6 bases). This clonotype was sampled from a man aged 25 to 40 in good health. Here the CDR3 reads CASSPGRGGENYGYTF. CDR3 DNA sequence: TGTGCCAGCTCACCGGGGCGTGGGGGCGAGAACTATGGCTACACCTTC.